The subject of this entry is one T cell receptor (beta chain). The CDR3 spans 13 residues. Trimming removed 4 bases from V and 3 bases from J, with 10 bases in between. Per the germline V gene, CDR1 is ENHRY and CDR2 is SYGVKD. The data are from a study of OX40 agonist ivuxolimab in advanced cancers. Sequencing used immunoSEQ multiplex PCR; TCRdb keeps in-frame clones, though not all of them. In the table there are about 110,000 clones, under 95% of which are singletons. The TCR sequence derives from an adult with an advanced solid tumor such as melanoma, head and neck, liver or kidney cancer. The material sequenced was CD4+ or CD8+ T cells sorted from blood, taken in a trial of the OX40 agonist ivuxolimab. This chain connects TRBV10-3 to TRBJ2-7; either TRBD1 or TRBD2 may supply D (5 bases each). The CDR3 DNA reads TGTGCCATCAGTGTGGGGGAGCACTACGAGCAGTACTTC. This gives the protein CAISVGEHYEQYF.